The present entry profiles one TCR beta chain with its context. As yet, its antigen is unknown. This record comes from a study of T cell responses to AZD1222 COVID-19 vaccine. Study findings and constraints: Spike-specific TCR breadth and depth were elevated following two AZD1222 doses. The donors showed a predominance of white British ancestry and of females, with possible underestimation of clonal diversity. Close to half of spike-specific TCRs reportedly recognize unmutated variant regions. All repertoire sampling was performed exclusively after the peak T cell response.

Profiled with immunoSEQ multiplex PCR; TCRdb holds only in-frame clones, not every one. The repertoire consists of under 150,000 clones, with about 90% occurring once and the leading ten covering around 20%. The CDR3 extends over 17 amino acids. From germline, CDR1 is MNHEY and CDR2 SMNVEV (reference sequence). V lost 6 bases and J lost 4, with 23 bases in between. The J gene is TRBJ2-3, the V gene TRBV27, with D uncertain. This clonotype was obtained from an adult in good health. The specimen comprised peripheral blood, sampled on day 0 of MenACWY control vaccination. The CDR3 coding sequence is TGTGCCAGCAGGATGGTCTCGGTCATGAGCCGCGCAGATACGCAGTATTTT. Its protein is CASRMVSVMSRADTQYF.